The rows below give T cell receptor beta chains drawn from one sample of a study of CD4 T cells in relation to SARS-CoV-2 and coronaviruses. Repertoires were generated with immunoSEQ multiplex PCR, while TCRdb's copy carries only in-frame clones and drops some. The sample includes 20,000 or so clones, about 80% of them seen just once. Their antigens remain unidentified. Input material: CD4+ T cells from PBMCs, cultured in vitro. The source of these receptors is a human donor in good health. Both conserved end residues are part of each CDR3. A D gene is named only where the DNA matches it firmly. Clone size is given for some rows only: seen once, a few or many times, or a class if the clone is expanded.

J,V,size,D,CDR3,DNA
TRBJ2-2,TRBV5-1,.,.,CASSPQGSGINTGELFF,TGCGCCAGCAGTCCTCAAGGCTCAGGGATAAACACCGGGGAGCTGTTTTTT
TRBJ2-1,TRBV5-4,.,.,CASSPGHLEGYNEQFF,TGTGCCAGCAGCCCGGGACATCTAGAGGGCTACAATGAGCAGTTCTTC
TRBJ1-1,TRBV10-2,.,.,CASSDTGTANTEAFF,TGCGCCAGCAGTGATACCGGGACGGCGAACACTGAAGCTTTCTTT
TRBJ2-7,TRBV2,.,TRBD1,CASSGDRGSEQYF,TGTGCCAGCAGTGGGGACAGGGGGTCCGAGCAGTACTTC
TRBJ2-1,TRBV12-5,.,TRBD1,CASGLVLGQGYNEQFF,TGTGCTAGTGGTTTGGTACTCGGACAGGGTTACAATGAGCAGTTCTTC
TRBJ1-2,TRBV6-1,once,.,CASSESRGSTYGYTF,TGTGCCAGCAGTGAATCAAGGGGATCGACCTATGGCTACACCTTC
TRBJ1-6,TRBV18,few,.,CASSQDSLSPLHF,TGTGCCAGCTCACAGGACAGCCTTTCACCCCTCCACTTT
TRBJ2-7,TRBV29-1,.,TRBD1,CSVEDRQGSYEQYF,TGCAGCGTTGAAGACCGACAGGGGAGTTACGAGCAGTACTTC
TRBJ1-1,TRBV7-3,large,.,CASSLAANTEAFF,TGTGCCAGCAGCTTAGCCGCAAACACTGAAGCTTTCTTT
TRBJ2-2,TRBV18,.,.,CASTVDTGELFF,TGTGCCAGTACGGTGGACACCGGGGAGCTGTTTTTT
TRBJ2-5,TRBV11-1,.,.,CASSFQETQYF,TGTGCCAGCAGCTTCCAAGAGACCCAGTACTTC
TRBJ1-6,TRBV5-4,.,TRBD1,CASSFPGQTNSPLHF,TGTGCCAGCAGCTTCCCGGGACAGACAAATTCACCCCTCCACTTT
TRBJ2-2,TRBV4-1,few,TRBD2,CASSQEHLAVSGELFF,TGCGCCAGCAGCCAAGAACACCTAGCGGTATCCGGGGAGCTGTTTTTT
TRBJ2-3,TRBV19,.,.,CASSIDTGYTDTQYF,TGTGCCAGTAGTATAGACACTGGGTACACAGATACGCAGTATTTT
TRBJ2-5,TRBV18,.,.,CASSPGAQETQYF,TGTGCCAGCTCACCGGGGGCCCAAGAGACCCAGTACTTC
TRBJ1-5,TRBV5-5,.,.,CASSWAANSNQPQHF,TGTGCCAGCAGCTGGGCCGCTAATAGCAATCAGCCCCAGCATTTT
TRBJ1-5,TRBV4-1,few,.,CASSQDIGPQHF,TGCGCCAGCAGCCAAGATATTGGGCCCCAGCATTTT
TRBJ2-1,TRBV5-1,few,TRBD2,CASSSAGAQYNEQFF,TGCGCCAGCAGCTCAGCGGGAGCACAGTACAATGAGCAGTTCTTC
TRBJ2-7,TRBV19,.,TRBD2,CASRVSGTHEQYF,TGTGCCAGTAGGGTTAGCGGGACCCACGAGCAGTACTTC
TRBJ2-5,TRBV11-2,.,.,CASRQPGRHNEETQYF,TGTGCCAGCAGGCAGCCGGGACGACACAACGAGGAGACCCAGTACTTC
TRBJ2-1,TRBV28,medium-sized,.,CASSLLWLNHLGNEQFF,TGTGCCAGCAGTTTATTATGGCTGAACCATCTGGGTAATGAGCAGTTCTTC
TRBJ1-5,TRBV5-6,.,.,CASSLVAGATNQPQHF,TGTGCCAGCAGCTTGGTGGCAGGGGCAACAAATCAGCCCCAGCATTTT